This note documents a single T cell receptor (beta chain) sequence. The sample is drawn from a study of blood T cell repertoires in COVID-19. On the study more broadly: From T cells, B-cell-depleted T cells, or PBMCs came the material, which was cDNA or gDNA.

The CDR3 runs 16 residues. V was shortened by 5 bases and J by 5 bases, with 20 bases between the two germline ends. CDR1 SGHTA and CDR2 FQGTGA come from the germline V gene. Data came from immunoSEQ multiplex PCR; TCRdb stores just in-frame clones and leaves some out. Altogether about 83,000 clones are present, 88% being singletons, with the ten largest covering under 55%. The chain carries TRBV7-3 and TRBJ2-3; the D gene is possibly TRBD1 (5 bases). The source material was peripheral blood. This receptor was taken from a human donor in a cohort sampled during active COVID-19. In DNA, the CDR3 is TGTGCCAGCAGCCCCCAGGGTCTGCGATTGGGAGATACGCAGTATTTT. Translating it yields CASSPQGLRLGDTQYF.